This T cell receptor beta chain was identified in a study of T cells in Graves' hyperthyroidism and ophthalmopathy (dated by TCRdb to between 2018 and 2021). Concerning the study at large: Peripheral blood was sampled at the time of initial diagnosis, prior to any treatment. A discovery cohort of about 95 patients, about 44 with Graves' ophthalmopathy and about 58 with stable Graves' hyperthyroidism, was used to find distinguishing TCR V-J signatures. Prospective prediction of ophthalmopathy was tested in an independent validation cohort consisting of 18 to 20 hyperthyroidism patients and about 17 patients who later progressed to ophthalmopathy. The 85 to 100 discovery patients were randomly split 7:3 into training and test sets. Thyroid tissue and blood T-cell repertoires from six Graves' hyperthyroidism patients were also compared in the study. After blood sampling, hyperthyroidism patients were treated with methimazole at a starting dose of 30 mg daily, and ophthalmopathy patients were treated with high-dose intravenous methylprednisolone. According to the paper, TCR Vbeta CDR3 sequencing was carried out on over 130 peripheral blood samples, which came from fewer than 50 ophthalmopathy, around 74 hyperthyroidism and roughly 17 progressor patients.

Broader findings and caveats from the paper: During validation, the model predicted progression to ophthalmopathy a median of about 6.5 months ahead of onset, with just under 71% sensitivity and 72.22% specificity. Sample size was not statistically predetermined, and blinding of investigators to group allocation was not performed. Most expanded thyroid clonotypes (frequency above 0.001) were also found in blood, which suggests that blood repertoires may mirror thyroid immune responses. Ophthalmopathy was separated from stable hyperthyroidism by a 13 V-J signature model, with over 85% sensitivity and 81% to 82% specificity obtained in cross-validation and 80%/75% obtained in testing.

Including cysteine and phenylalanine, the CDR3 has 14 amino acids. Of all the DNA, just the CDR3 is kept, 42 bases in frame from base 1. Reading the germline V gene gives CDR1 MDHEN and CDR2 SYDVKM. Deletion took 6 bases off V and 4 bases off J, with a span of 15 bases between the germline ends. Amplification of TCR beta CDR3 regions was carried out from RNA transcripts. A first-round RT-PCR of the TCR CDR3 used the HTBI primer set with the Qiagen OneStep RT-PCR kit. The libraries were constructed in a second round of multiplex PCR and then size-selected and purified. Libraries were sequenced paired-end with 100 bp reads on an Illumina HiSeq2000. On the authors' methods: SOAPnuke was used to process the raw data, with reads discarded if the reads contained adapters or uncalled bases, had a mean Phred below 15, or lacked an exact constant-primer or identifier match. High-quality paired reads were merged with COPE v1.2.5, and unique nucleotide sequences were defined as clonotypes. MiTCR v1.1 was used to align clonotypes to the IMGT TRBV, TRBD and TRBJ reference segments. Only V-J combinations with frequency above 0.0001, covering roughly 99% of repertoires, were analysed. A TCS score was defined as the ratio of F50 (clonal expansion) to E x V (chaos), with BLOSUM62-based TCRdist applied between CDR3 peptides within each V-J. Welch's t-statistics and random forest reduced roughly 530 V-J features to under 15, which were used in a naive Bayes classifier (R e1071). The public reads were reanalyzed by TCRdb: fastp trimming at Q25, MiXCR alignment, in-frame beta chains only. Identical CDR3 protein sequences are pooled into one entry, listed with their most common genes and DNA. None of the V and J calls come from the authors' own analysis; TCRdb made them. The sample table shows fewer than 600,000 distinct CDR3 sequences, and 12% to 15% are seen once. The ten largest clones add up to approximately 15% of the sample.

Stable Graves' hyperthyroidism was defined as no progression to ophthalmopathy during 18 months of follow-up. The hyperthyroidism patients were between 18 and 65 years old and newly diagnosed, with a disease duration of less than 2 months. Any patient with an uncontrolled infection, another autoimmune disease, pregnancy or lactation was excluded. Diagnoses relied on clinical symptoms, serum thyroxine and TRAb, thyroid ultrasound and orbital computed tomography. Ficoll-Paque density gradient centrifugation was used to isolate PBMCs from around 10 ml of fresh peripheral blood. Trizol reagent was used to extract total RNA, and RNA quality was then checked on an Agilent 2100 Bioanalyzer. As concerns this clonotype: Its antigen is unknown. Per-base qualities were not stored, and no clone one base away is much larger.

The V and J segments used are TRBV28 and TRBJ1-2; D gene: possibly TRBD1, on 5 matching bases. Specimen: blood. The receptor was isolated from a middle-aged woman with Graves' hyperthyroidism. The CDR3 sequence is CASRDPGRLYGYTF. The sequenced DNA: TGTGCCAGCAGGGATCCAGGGCGGCTCTATGGCTACACCTTC.